These 32 T cell receptor beta chains were all obtained from the same sample, sequenced in a study of blood T cell repertoires in COVID-19. Using immunoSEQ multiplex PCR, the repertoire was profiled, and TCRdb retains in-frame clones only, with some absent. The sample lists fewer than 500,000 clones, 87% occurring once. Source material: PBMCs or T cells enriched from blood (not recorded which). Receptors originate from a woman aged 18-29 years with acute COVID-19.

The genes are TRBV10-3 and TRBJ2-3; TRBD2 matches at 13 bases. V lost 5 bases and J lost 4; bases outside the gene matches: 6. The germline gives CDR1 ENHRY, CDR2 SYGVKD. The CDR3 extends over 16 amino acids. The CDR3 spells CAISSSLAGGSDTQYF. Here the CDR3 DNA reads TGTGCCATCAGTTCCTCACTAGCGGGAGGGTCAGATACGCAGTATTTT.

The gene calls are TRBV7-2 and TRBJ1-2; 7 bases fit TRBD1. J was trimmed by 8 bases and V by 3 bases; bases with no gene match: 6. The CDR3 runs to 13 residues. Germline lookup yields CDR1 SGHTA and CDR2 FQGNSA. The CDR3 sequence: CASSFGQEKGYTF. The CDR3 bases are TGTGCCAGCAGCTTTGGACAGGAGAAGGGCTACACCTTC.

This clone came up once. V and J are TRBV7-2 and TRBJ2-1, with D unclear. CDR3 size: 15 residues. V gave up 5 bases and J gave up 0 bases, with 11 bases separating them. CDR1 and CDR2 (germline): SGHTA, FQGNSA. The CDR3 DNA follows: TGTGCCAGCAGCCTCCACTTGAGCTCCTACAATGAGCAGTTCTTC. Protein product: CASSLHLSSYNEQFF.

This clone showed up many times. The rearrangement links TRBV5-1 to TRBJ1-1; D call uncertain. Germline-derived CDR1 and CDR2 are SGHRS and YFSETQ. This CDR3 comprises 17 residues. V lost 4 bases and J 0 bases, leaving 19 bases between the germline ends. CDR3: CASSLDGQRAMNTEAFF. CDR3 DNA sequence: TGCGCCAGCAGCCTGGACGGCCAGAGAGCGATGAACACTGAAGCTTTCTTT.

This chain joins TRBV9 and TRBJ2-6; D possibly corresponds to TRBD2 (5 bases). The germline V gene has CDR1 SGDLS and CDR2 YYNGEE. This CDR3 is 16 amino acids long. The germline V and J ends were trimmed by 2 bases and 1 base, with 10 bases remaining between them. CDR3 in DNA: TGTGCCAGCAGCGTCGACCGGGGTTCTGGGGCCAACGTCCTGACTTTC. Residues: CASSVDRGSGANVLTF.

The V gene is TRBV9, the J gene TRBJ1-2, with TRBD1 matching 7 bases. Germline V lookup: CDR1 SGDLS, CDR2 YYNGEE. The CDR3 is made up of 14 amino acids. Trimming took 7 bases from V and 3 from J; bases not matched to a gene: 9. The CDR3 DNA follows: TGTGCCAGCTCCGGGACAGATTTTCACTATGGCTACACCTTC. Translation gives CASSGTDFHYGYTF.

V is TRBV18 and J is TRBJ1-1; no reliable D call. Trimming removed 3 bases at V and 4 bases at J, with 12 bases between. Germline CDR1 and CDR2: KGHSH and LQKENI. This CDR3 comprises 14 residues. Here the CDR3 reads CASSPSDKSTEAFF. The DNA of the CDR3 is TGTGCCAGCTCACCTTCTGACAAGAGCACTGAAGCTTTCTTT.

This chain connects TRBV11-3 to TRBJ2-6; TRBD2 matches 14 bases. Germline CDR1 and CDR2: SGHNT and YENEEA. The CDR3 loop spans 19 amino acids. Trimming cost V 3 bases and J 3 bases; bases outside gene matches: 7. Here the CDR3 DNA reads TGTGCCAGCAGCTTGGGCGGGACTAGCGGGAGAGTTGGGGCCAACGTCCTGACTTTC. It translates to CASSLGGTSGRVGANVLTF.

The chain carries TRBV4-1 and TRBJ2-7; TRBD1 might be the D (6 bases). V dropped 0 bases and J dropped 5 bases, with 17 bases sitting between them. The germline gives CDR1 MGHRA, CDR2 YSYEKL. The CDR3 runs 16 residues. In DNA, the CDR3 is TGCGCCAGCAGCCAAGAGTACGCCGGGACATGGAACGAGCAGTACTTC. Protein product: CASSQEYAGTWNEQYF.

As DNA, the CDR3 is TGCGCCAGCAGTGTTTACAGGGGGCCCCAAGAGACCCAGTACTTC. It codes for CASSVYRGPQETQYF. The V and J genes are TRBV5-1 and TRBJ2-5; 9 nucleotides line up with TRBD1. The V gene end was trimmed by 5 bases and the J gene end by 1 base; junction bases not matched to a gene: 6. The CDR3 runs 15 residues. The germline gives CDR1 SGHRS, CDR2 YFSETQ.

The V gene is TRBV5-1, the J gene TRBJ1-1; 7 positions agree with TRBD1. CDR1 SGHRS and CDR2 YFSETQ come from the germline V gene. The length of the CDR3 is 13 residues. V trimming: 0 bases; J trimming: 9 bases; junction bases outside the gene matches: 5. The CDR3 sequence is CASSLGTGEKAFF. The CDR3 DNA reads as TGCGCCAGCAGCTTGGGGACAGGAGAAAAAGCTTTCTTT. Using reference TRBV5-1 and TRBJ1-1 for the parts outside the CDR3, the full variable domain is KAGVTQTPRYLIKTRGQQVTLSCSPISGHRSVSWYQQTPGQGLQFLFEYFSETQRNKGNFPGRFSGRQFSNSRSEMNVSTLELGDSALYLCASSLGTGEKAFFGQGTRLTVV.

CDR3 sequence reads: CASRPGQGWAEAFF. The CDR3 DNA reads TGTGCCAGCAGACCGGGACAGGGGTGGGCTGAAGCTTTCTTT. The chain uses TRBV6-5 and TRBJ1-1; 10 bases match TRBD1. V trimming: 6 bases; J trimming: 6 bases; junction bases outside the gene matches: 7. Germline CDR1 MNHEY, CDR2 SVGAGI. The CDR3 length is 14 residues.

The chain recombines TRBV19 with TRBJ2-7, with 9 bases that match TRBD1. The CDR3 loop spans 14 amino acids. Germline loops: CDR1 LNHDA, CDR2 SQIVND (reference sequence). The junction had 5 bases not matched to a gene; V was cut back by 4 bases and J by 4 bases. The CDR3 DNA reads as TGTGCCAGTAGTAACCAGGGACAGGGATACGAGCAGTACTTC. It specifies CASSNQGQGYEQYF.

The V and J genes are TRBV6-5 and TRBJ1-2, with TRBD1 as a possible D gene (6 bases). The CDR3 consists of 13 residues. V lost 2 bases, J lost 8 bases, and 12 bases lay in between. Germline CDR1 reads MNHEY; CDR2 reads SVGAGI. The CDR3 region is CASSYKQGGGYTF. The CDR3 coding sequence is TGTGCCAGCAGTTACAAACAGGGTGGCGGCTACACCTTC.

The gene calls are TRBV3-1 (or the pseudogene TRBV3-2) and TRBJ2-1, with 9 nucleotides matching TRBD2. CDR3 length equals 16 residues. V gave up 3 bases and J gave up 9 bases; unmatched junction bases: 12. Germline V gives CDR1 LGHDT, CDR2 YNNKEL (reference sequence). DNA of the CDR3: TGTGCCAGCAGCCAGTTCTGGGCTAGCGGGGCGTTTGAGCAGTTCTTC. This gives the protein CASSQFWASGAFEQFF.

The table lists this clone with a count of one. The sample has other DNA sequences that encode this CDR3 too. This chain links TRBV7-2 with TRBJ2-3; 7 nucleotides match TRBD2. The CDR3 covers 16 residues. After removal of 1 base from V and 2 bases from J, the junction contained 6 bases not matched to a gene. Germline values: CDR1 SGHTA, CDR2 FQGNSA. In DNA, the CDR3 is TGTGCCAGCAGCTTAGTAGCCGGGGGGTTCACAGATACGCAGTATTTT. Amino acid sequence: CASSLVAGGFTDTQYF.

This clone has only one observation. V is TRBV3-1 (or the pseudogene TRBV3-2) and J is TRBJ2-7, with a weak D call TRBD1 (6 bases). Germline CDR1 and CDR2: LGHDT and YNNKEL (reference sequence). With 1 base removed from V and 3 bases from J, the gap between germline ends came to 16 bases. CDR3 length: 16 residues. The CDR3 DNA reads as TGTGCCAGCAGCCAAGTCGAGGGGACAACCCTCTACGAGCAGTACTTC. This sequence encodes CASSQVEGTTLYEQYF.

The chain couples TRBV30 to TRBJ1-6, with a possible D match to TRBD1 (5 bases). Looked up from germline, CDR1 is GTSNPN and CDR2 is SVGIG (reference sequence). This CDR3 is built from 13 residues. V dropped 0 bases and J dropped 10 bases, with 10 bases sitting between them. CDR3 coding DNA: TGTGCCTGGAGTGTTCAGGGCCGGTCACCCCTCCACTTT. Translated: CAWSVQGRSPLHF.

This clone was counted between two and nine times. V and J are TRBV28 and TRBJ1-5; 7 nucleotides match TRBD1. The CDR3 length is 17 residues. Germline V gene sequence: CDR1 MDHEN, CDR2 SYDVKM. Losses at the gene ends were 7 bases for V and 1 base for J; bases not matched to a gene: 13. CDR3 protein: CASTSGAWTGSNQPQHF. The CDR3 DNA is TGTGCCAGCACCTCGGGTGCTTGGACAGGCAGCAATCAGCCCCAGCATTTT.

The chain has TRBV5-4 and TRBJ2-7; 9 nucleotides align to TRBD1. Unmatched junction bases numbered 6, after V lost 5 bases and J lost 3 bases. Germline values: CDR1 SGHNT, CDR2 YYREEE (reference sequence). The CDR3 is 14 amino acids. The chain's CDR3 is CASSSRQGDYEQYF. The CDR3 region has the DNA TGTGCCAGCAGTTCGAGACAGGGGGACTACGAGCAGTACTTC. The full variable domain, completed using reference TRBV5-4 and TRBJ2-7, is ETGVTQSPTHLIKTRGQQVTLRCSSQSGHNTVSWYQQALGQGPQFIFQYYREEENGRGNFPPRFSGLQFPNYSSELNVNALELDDSALYLCASSSRQGDYEQYFGPGTRLTVT.

The rearrangement joins TRBV12-3 or TRBV12-4 to TRBJ2-5; D possibly corresponds to TRBD2 (6 bases). The ends were cut back, 9 bases at V and 0 bases at J, with 11 bases in the middle. The CDR3 runs 13 residues. The CDR3 nucleotides are TGTGCCAGTGGCGAGCGGGACCAAGAGACCCAGTACTTC. This sequence encodes CASGERDQETQYF.

The chain is built from TRBV6-2 or TRBV6-3 and TRBJ1-6; D possibly corresponds to TRBD1 (6 bases). Germline assignment: CDR1 MNHEY and CDR2 SVGEGT. Trimming removed 5 bases at V and 10 bases at J, with 15 bases between. The CDR3 spans 14 residues. In nucleotides, the CDR3 is TGTGCCAGCAGTAACCTCAGGGGTTGGTCACCCCTCCACTTT. This gives the protein CASSNLRGWSPLHF.

The rearrangement uses TRBV9 and TRBJ1-2, with D possibly TRBD1 on 5 matching bases. This CDR3 spans 13 amino acids. Between the trimmed V and J ends, which lost 7 bases and 0 bases, there was a span of 10 bases. Germline V CDR1 and CDR2: SGDLS, YYNGEE. The CDR3 DNA is TGTGCCAGCGGGTGGGGGGCTAACTATGGCTACACCTTC. This sequence encodes CASGWGANYGYTF.

This chain connects TRBV27 to TRBJ1-6; D might be TRBD1 (6 bases). V was pared by 0 bases and J by 6 bases, with 15 bases between. This CDR3 region has 17 residues. Looked up from germline, CDR1 is MNHEY and CDR2 is SMNVEV (reference sequence). Here the CDR3 DNA reads TGTGCCAGCAGTTTATCGAAGGTGGGGGCCCCTAATTCACCCCTCCACTTT. Its translation is CASSLSKVGAPNSPLHF.

This chain links TRBV27 with TRBJ2-7; 8 nucleotides match TRBD2. Unmatched junction bases numbered 11, after V lost 6 bases and J lost 4 bases. The CDR3 loop spans 15 amino acids. The germline V gene has CDR1 MNHEY and CDR2 SMNVEV (reference sequence). CDR3 amino acids: CASRARASGLYEQYF. CDR3 DNA sequence: TGTGCCAGCAGGGCCAGGGCTAGCGGGTTGTACGAGCAGTACTTC.

The gene calls are TRBV21-1 and TRBJ2-1; the D call in the table, TRBD1, was not verified against the DNA. TRBV21-1 is recorded as a pseudogene. This CDR3 has 18 amino acids. CDR3 sequence: CASSPQIHVRIDNNEQFF. The DNA of the CDR3 is TGTGCCAGCAGCCCACAAATCCACGTCCGAATCGATAACAATGAGCAGTTCTTC.

The gene calls are TRBV10-3 and TRBJ1-2; possibly TRBD1 for D (5 bases). This CDR3 has 16 residues. Trimming removed 6 bases at V and 0 bases at J, with 17 bases between. Germline CDR1 and CDR2: ENHRY and SYGVKD. Here the CDR3 reads CAISLGEDQANYGYTF. The CDR3 nucleotides are TGTGCCATCAGCTTAGGGGAGGACCAAGCTAACTATGGCTACACCTTC.

The chain links TRBV7-9 to TRBJ2-1; 14 positions match TRBD2. Germline V gene lookup returns CDR1 SEHNR and CDR2 FQNEAQ (reference sequence). The trim removed 7 bases at V and 15 bases at J, leaving 8 bases unmatched. The CDR3 spans 13 residues. CDR3 sequence reads: CASIGTSGGSGFF. CDR3 bases: TGTGCCAGCATAGGGACTAGCGGGGGTAGTGGGTTCTTC.

The CDR3 region has the DNA TGTGCCAGCTCACCAAAAGTTCGGACTAGCGGGACAGATACGCAGTATTTT. Protein product: CASSPKVRTSGTDTQYF. The rearrangement links TRBV18 to TRBJ2-3; the match to TRBD2 covers 11 bases. The CDR3 totals 17 residues. Germline V gene data show CDR1 as KGHSH and CDR2 as LQKENI. The junction had 7 bases not matched to a gene; V was cut back by 2 bases and J by 3 bases.

CDR3 DNA: TGTGCCATCAGGGCCGGGACAGCGAACACTGAAGCTTTCTTT. It specifies CAIRAGTANTEAFF. The J gene is TRBJ1-1, the V gene TRBV10-3; 7 bases are a match to TRBD1. J lost 1 base, V lost 6 bases, and 5 bases had no gene match. Germline V CDR1 and CDR2: ENHRY, SYGVKD. This CDR3 is 14 amino acids long.

This clone was observed a handful of times. The chain employs TRBV19 and TRBJ1-5; D unresolved. Per the germline V gene, CDR1 is LNHDA and CDR2 is SQIVND (reference sequence). V lost 4 bases, J lost 2 bases, and 15 bases lay in between. The CDR3 has 16 amino acids. CDR3 in amino acids: CASSTDQSLGNQPQHF. CDR3 nucleotides: TGTGCCAGTAGTACTGATCAGTCGCTTGGCAATCAGCCCCAGCATTTT.

The chain recombines TRBV3-1 (or the pseudogene TRBV3-2) with TRBJ1-5; 8 bases map to TRBD1. Germline V CDR1 and CDR2: LGHDT, YNNKEL (reference sequence). V was clipped by 1 base and J by 0 bases; unmatched bases: 2. The CDR3 runs 16 residues. CDR3 protein: CASSQGTGNSNQPQHF. In DNA, the CDR3 is TGTGCCAGCAGCCAAGGGACAGGGAATAGCAATCAGCCCCAGCATTTT.